These 6 T cell receptor beta chains were all obtained from the same sample, sequenced in a study of a mutant IDH1 vaccine in newly diagnosed glioma. Repertoires were generated with immunoSEQ multiplex PCR, while TCRdb's copy carries only in-frame clones and drops some. There are around 54,000 clones in the sample; 65% to 85% occur only once, and roughly 19% lies in the top ten. Regarding time point: baseline, week 1 (first vaccination visit). Treatment of the sample: pre-vaccination baseline after standard-of-care therapy. The sequencing used PBMCs, collected from a glioma patient treated with radiotherapy, temozolomide or both. The origin of the receptors is a man between 18 and 35 years old with glioma.

This rearrangement joins TRBV5-6 to TRBJ2-3; D unresolved. Germline CDR1 SGHDT, CDR2 YYEEEE. The CDR3 has 11 residues. Trimming took off 1 base at V and 4 bases at J, with 1 base between the two ends. The CDR3 reads CASSLSDTQYF. DNA of the CDR3: TGTGCCAGCAGCTTGTCAGATACGCAGTATTTT. The whole variable domain, filled in from reference TRBV5-6 and TRBJ2-3, reads DAGVTQSPTHLIKTRGQQVTLRCSPKSGHDTVSWYQQALGQGPQFIFQYYEEEERQRGNFPDRFSGHQFPNYSSELNVNALLLGDSALYLCASSLSDTQYFGPGTRLTVL.

This clone was seen just once. The V gene is TRBV25-1, the J gene TRBJ2-1; D is ambiguous. The CDR3 is 14 amino acids. The V gene lost 6 bases and the J gene lost 1 base, with 10 bases spanning the gap. Germline V gene data show CDR1 as MGHDK and CDR2 as SYGVNS. This chain's CDR3 is CASSGPASYNEQFF. In DNA, the CDR3 is TGTGCCAGCAGCGGCCCCGCATCCTACAATGAGCAGTTCTTC.

The chain joins TRBV9 to TRBJ2-7; 7 bases map to TRBD1. V gave up 7 bases and J gave up 0 bases; unmatched junction bases: 7. The germline V gene encodes CDR1 SGDLS and CDR2 YYNGEE. This CDR3 is 14 amino acids long. CDR3 DNA sequence: TGTGCCAGCTCCTCGACAGGGAGCTCCTACGAGCAGTACTTC. It specifies CASSSTGSSYEQYF.

The gene calls are TRBV7-9 and TRBJ2-5; TRBD2 aligns across 7 bases. This CDR3 contains 13 residues. Trimming removed 5 bases from V and 5 bases from J; junction bases left unmatched: 5. CDR1 is SEHNR, CDR2 FQNEAQ, per germline (reference sequence). CDR3 nucleotides: TGTGCCAGCAGCCCGGGGGGAGGCGAGACCCAGTACTTC. It specifies CASSPGGGETQYF.

This rearrangement joins TRBV27 to TRBJ2-7; 13 nucleotides match TRBD2. The germline gives CDR1 MNHEY, CDR2 SMNVEV (reference sequence). The CDR3 spans 15 residues. V dropped 7 bases and J dropped 6; count of bases not matched to a gene: 9. The CDR3 is CASNELAGGTGEQYF. Here the CDR3 DNA reads TGTGCCAGCAACGAACTAGCGGGAGGGACTGGCGAGCAGTACTTC.

The sample holds one count of this clone. The rearrangement links TRBV6-6 to TRBJ2-2, with a weak D call TRBD1 (6 bases). Germline V lookup: CDR1 MNHNY, CDR2 SVGAGI (reference sequence). Trimming shortened V by 2 bases and J by 4 bases, and 8 bases separated the two germline ends. The CDR3 extends over 14 amino acids. The CDR3 protein is CASSYKQGTGELFF. The CDR3 bases are TGTGCCAGCAGTTACAAACAGGGCACCGGGGAGCTGTTTTTT.